One and the same sample provided the 17 T cell receptor beta chains below, sequenced in a study of shared clonotypes between healthy human individuals. Some clones are missing from TCRdb's copy, which holds only in-frame ones; the method was immunoSEQ multiplex PCR. The repertoire holds under 1,900,000 clones, with less than 99% as singletons. Sequencing was performed on naive CD4+ T cells sorted from blood. Subset noted: CD45RA+ positively selected. Source of these receptors: a young man in good health.

This chain uses TRBV28 with TRBJ2-1, with a tentative D call TRBD1 (6 bases). V was cut by 3 bases and J by 8 bases, with 17 bases left in between. CDR1 is MDHEN, CDR2 SYDVKM, per germline. CDR3 length: 15 residues. The CDR3 nucleotides read TGTGCCAGCAGTTTTTGGACAGACCCGAGGGATGAGCAGTTCTTC. It specifies CASSFWTDPRDEQFF.

The genes are TRBV19 and TRBJ2-7; D assignment may be TRBD1 or TRBD2 (6 bases each). The germline CDR1 and CDR2 sequences are LNHDA and SQIVND (reference sequence). Between the trimmed V and J ends, which lost 4 bases and 3 bases, there was a span of 16 bases. This CDR3 spans 15 amino acids. The CDR3 loop is CASSTGGLPHYEQYF. The CDR3 nucleotides read TGTGCCAGTAGTACTGGGGGGCTTCCTCACTACGAGCAGTACTTC.

This clone was detected only once. The chain employs TRBV5-1 and TRBJ2-1, with unresolved D. Germline lookup yields CDR1 SGHRS and CDR2 YFSETQ. The CDR3 totals 13 residues. V shed 4 bases and J shed 1 base, with 6 bases lying between them. The CDR3 sequence: CASSPQSYNEQFF. CDR3 bases: TGCGCCAGCAGCCCACAATCCTACAATGAGCAGTTCTTC.

About this clone: Other DNA variants within this sample encode the same CDR3. The chain couples TRBV5-1 to TRBJ2-5; 9 bases line up with TRBD1. V was clipped by 2 bases and J by 2 bases; unmatched bases: 1. Germline assignment: CDR1 SGHRS and CDR2 YFSETQ. The CDR3 sequence is 14 residues long. CDR3: CASSFGTGQETQYF. CDR3 nucleotides: TGCGCCAGCAGCTTCGGGACAGGGCAAGAGACCCAGTACTTC.

The chain is built from TRBV7-9 and TRBJ2-3; a weak D match, TRBD1 (6 bases). Trimming shortened V by 1 base and J by 1 base, and 18 bases separated the two germline ends. Germline values: CDR1 SEHNR, CDR2 FQNEAQ (reference sequence). The CDR3 extends over 18 amino acids. The CDR3 reads CASSLVLTQGYGTDTQYF. DNA of the CDR3: TGTGCCAGCAGCTTAGTACTGACGCAGGGGTATGGCACAGATACGCAGTATTTT.

The rearrangement joins TRBV7-2 to TRBJ1-5; D is unresolved. Germline V gene data show CDR1 as SGHTA and CDR2 as FQGNSA. Trimming cost V 4 bases and J 7 bases, with 11 bases left between them. The CDR3 sequence is 13 residues long. The CDR3 sequence is CASSYLHGQPQHF. In nucleotides, the CDR3 is TGTGCCAGCAGCTACCTACACGGGCAGCCCCAGCATTTT.

The rearrangement links TRBV11-2 to TRBJ2-7, with D perhaps TRBD1 (6 bases). The CDR3 spans 12 residues. Germline V CDR1 and CDR2: SGHAT, FQNNGV. V lost 4 bases, J lost 7 bases, and 11 bases lay in between. CDR3 bases: TGTGCCAGCAGCTCCGGGACATTGGAGCAGTACTTC. Its protein is CASSSGTLEQYF.

This chain uses TRBV7-9 with TRBJ1-2; no clear D gene. V lost 1 base to trimming and J lost 4 bases, with 7 bases between them. The germline V gene encodes CDR1 SEHNR and CDR2 FQNEAQ (reference sequence). The CDR3 is made up of 13 amino acids. The CDR3 DNA follows: TGTGCCAGCAGCTTAGATAAGGTCTATGGCTACACCTTC. The encoded protein is CASSLDKVYGYTF.

V and J are TRBV10-3 and TRBJ2-5; no firm D call. Deletions cut 6 bases from V and 2 bases from J, with 4 bases between. Germline CDR1 ENHRY, CDR2 SYGVKD. CDR3 length: 11 amino acids. CDR3 in amino acids: CAIRIQETQYF. The CDR3 nucleotides read TGTGCCATCAGAATACAAGAGACCCAGTACTTC.

V gene TRBV25-1 combines with J gene TRBJ2-1; 7 nucleotides line up with TRBD2. Per the germline V gene, CDR1 is MGHDK and CDR2 is SYGVNS. J was trimmed by 7 bases and V by 0 bases; bases with no gene match: 9. The CDR3 spans 16 residues. In DNA form, the CDR3 reads TGTGCCAGCAGTGAATACAGGTGGGCCGGGGGGAATGAGCAGTTCTTC. Its translation: CASSEYRWAGGNEQFF.

This sequence joins TRBV10-2 and TRBJ2-4; D is ambiguous. The germline CDR1 and CDR2 sequences are WSHSY and SAAADI. The CDR3 length is 13 residues. The ends were cut back, 10 bases at V and 5 bases at J, with 15 bases in the middle. CDR3 in DNA: TGCGCCACCCAGACATCTCCGGAAAACATTCAGTACTTC. It yields the protein CATQTSPENIQYF.

This chain links TRBV2 with TRBJ2-3; weak D call: TRBD1 (6 bases). The CDR3 runs to 13 residues. Trimming pared 8 bases from V and 2 bases from J, leaving 11 bases between. Germline V gene lookup returns CDR1 SNHLY and CDR2 FYNNEI. As DNA, the CDR3 is TGTGCCAGCCATACAGGGAACACAGATACGCAGTATTTT. Translation: CASHTGNTDTQYF.

This sequence joins TRBV6-1 and TRBJ1-2; no firm D call. The V end lost 3 bases, the J end lost 2 bases, and 7 bases lay between the germline ends. CDR3 size: 13 residues. Germline V gene lookup returns CDR1 MNHNS and CDR2 SASEGT. CDR3 residues: CASSDKENYGYTF. The CDR3 coding sequence is TGTGCCAGCAGTGATAAAGAAAACTATGGCTACACCTTC.

This chain connects TRBV18 to TRBJ2-5, with 8 nucleotides matching TRBD2. The CDR3 totals 17 residues. J gave up 2 bases and V 4 bases, and 12 bases lay outside the gene matches. The germline V gene encodes CDR1 KGHSH and CDR2 LQKENI. CDR3 DNA: TGTGCCAGCTCACAACCCTCGGGACTAGGCCAGCAAGAGACCCAGTACTTC. Translation gives CASSQPSGLGQQETQYF.

The chain couples TRBV5-1 to TRBJ1-1, with a possible D match to TRBD1 (5 bases). The CDR3 totals 13 residues. Germline values: CDR1 SGHRS, CDR2 YFSETQ. Trimming took 0 bases from V and 6 from J, leaving 9 bases between them. The CDR3 sequence is CASSLAGAPEAFF. CDR3 bases: TGCGCCAGCAGCTTGGCCGGGGCCCCTGAAGCTTTCTTT.

This chain connects TRBV4-3 to TRBJ2-6, with D possibly being TRBD1 (5 bases). The CDR3 is 20 amino acids. V was pared by 0 bases and J by 0 bases, with 18 bases between. The germline V gene has CDR1 LGHNA and CDR2 YSLEER. CDR3 sequence: CASSQDVRTSPFSGANVLTF. The CDR3 nucleotides are TGCGCCAGCAGCCAAGATGTACGGACAAGTCCCTTCTCTGGGGCCAACGTCCTGACTTTC.

The rearrangement uses TRBV11-2 and TRBJ1-2, with 9 bases matching TRBD1. V lost 2 bases, J lost 2 bases, and 3 bases stayed unmatched. This CDR3 has 15 residues. The V gene's germline CDR1 is SGHAT and CDR2 FQNNGV. In nucleotides, the CDR3 is TGTGCCAGCAGCTTACTTGGGACAGGGAACTATGGCTACACCTTC. Protein product: CASSLLGTGNYGYTF.